Listed here are 3 T cell receptor beta chains from one sample, sequenced in a study of shared clonotypes between healthy human individuals. Clones were read by immunoSEQ multiplex PCR, and TCRdb kept only the in-frame ones, dropping some. Of some 2,500,000 clones listed, less than 95% were seen once; the top ten hold around 0.4%. The sequencing input was naive CD4+ T cells from PBMCs. Subset described: CD45RA+ positively selected. These receptor sequences come from a young man in good health. Some clones in this sample may be carry-over from other donors' samples.

The J gene is TRBJ1-5, the V gene TRBV28, with D hard to call. V lost 3 bases and J 7 bases, leaving 16 bases between the germline ends. CDR1 is MDHEN, CDR2 SYDVKM, per germline. The CDR3 runs to 15 residues. The DNA for the CDR3 is TGTGCCAGCAGTTTTCGAGGCGCCAGGAGACAGCCCCAGCATTTT. It yields the protein CASSFRGARRQPQHF.

The rearrangement uses TRBV6-5 and TRBJ2-7; D gene uncertain. Germline values: CDR1 MNHEY, CDR2 SVGAGI. The germline V and J ends were trimmed by 2 bases and 6 bases, with 17 bases remaining between them. The CDR3 is 15 amino acids. The CDR3 coding sequence is TGTGCCAGCAGTTACGGCGGTACCAGGTCGGCCGAGCAGTACTTC. The encoded protein is CASSYGGTRSAEQYF.

The chain is built from TRBV28 and TRBJ2-7, with 8 bases identical to TRBD2. The CDR3 is 16 residues long. Unmatched junction bases numbered 13, after V lost 7 bases and J lost 2 bases. The germline CDR1 and CDR2 sequences are MDHEN and SYDVKM. The CDR3 region is CASTPLAPREAYEQYF. In DNA form, the CDR3 reads TGTGCCAGCACCCCCCTAGCTCCGCGGGAGGCCTACGAGCAGTACTTC. The entire variable domain, with the rest obtained from reference TRBV28 and TRBJ2-7, is as follows: DVKVTQSSRYLVKRTGEKVFLECVQDMDHENMFWYRQDPGLGLRLIYFSYDVKMKEKGDIPEGYSVSREKKERFSLILESASTNQTSMYLCASTPLAPREAYEQYFGPGTRLTVT.